The 29 T cell receptor beta chains in this list originate from one sample, sequenced in a study of T cells after yellow fever vaccination. TCRdb re-called the 5' RACE reads through MiXCR, storing one row per CDR3 protein. The repertoire has approximately 120,000 distinct CDR3 sequences, around 15% of them found once; the top ten carry roughly 47%. The material was CD8+ T cells sorted from PBMCs, obtained 5 days after the yellow fever booster vaccination. The receptor set was obtained from a man aged 18 to 35 who received the YFV17D yellow fever vaccine.

This chain links TRBV9 with TRBJ2-7; 7 bases fit TRBD2. With 3 bases clipped from V and 7 bases from J, the junction kept 13 bases outside the gene matches. CDR1 and CDR2 (germline): SGDLS, YYNGEE. This CDR3 is built from 15 residues. As DNA, the CDR3 is TGTGCCAGCAGCGACGCTAGCGGCCGACTGGGGGAGCAGTACTTC. Protein: CASSDASGRLGEQYF.

The sample holds a few counts of this clonotype. The V gene is TRBV14, the J gene TRBJ2-5; possibly TRBD1 for D (5 bases). Germline loops: CDR1 SGHDN, CDR2 FVKESK. V was trimmed by 4 bases and J by 1 base, leaving 13 bases between them. This CDR3 is 15 amino acids long. The CDR3 nucleotides read TGTGCCAGCAGCCCCACGGACACCACCCAAGAGACCCAGTACTTC. It yields the protein CASSPTDTTQETQYF.

The V gene is TRBV6-2 or TRBV6-3, the J gene TRBJ2-7, with 8 bases identical to TRBD2. This CDR3 has 13 amino acids. Trimming at V came to 2 bases and at J to 6 bases, leaving 3 bases not matched to a gene. From germline, CDR1 is MNHEY and CDR2 SVGEGT. The CDR3 region is CASSYGRGAEQYV. Written as DNA, the CDR3 is TGTGCCAGCAGTTACGGGCGGGGGGCCGAGCAGTACGTC.

This clonotype was counted only a few times. CDR3 DNA: TGTGCCAGCAGCTTATCAGCGGGAACCACAGATACGCAGTATTTT. As protein: CASSLSAGTTDTQYF. The V and J genes are TRBV7-3 and TRBJ2-3, with 7 nucleotides matching TRBD2. V gave up 2 bases and J gave up 2 bases; unmatched junction bases: 4. Germline CDR1 and CDR2: SGHTA and FQGTGA. This CDR3 contains 15 residues.

This clonotype occurred a few times. The genes are TRBV9 and TRBJ2-1, with 10 bases identical to TRBD1. Germline assignment: CDR1 SGDLS and CDR2 YYNGEE. The CDR3 loop spans 15 amino acids. With 4 bases clipped from V and 6 bases from J, the junction kept 7 bases outside the gene matches. This CDR3 reads CASSTAGTGVNEQFF. DNA of the CDR3: TGTGCCAGCAGCACGGCCGGGACAGGGGTCAATGAGCAGTTCTTC.

The count of this clonotype is one. The rearrangement uses TRBV29-1 and TRBJ2-1; 14 bases agree with TRBD2. Unmatched junction bases numbered 7, after V lost 6 bases and J lost 0 bases. Germline CDR1 and CDR2: SQVTM and ANQGSEA. The CDR3 contains 17 residues. CDR3 residues: CSVDGTSGGYSYNEQFF. CDR3 nucleotides: TGCAGCGTAGATGGGACTAGCGGGGGATACTCCTACAATGAGCAGTTCTTC.

This clonotype was observed a few times. The J gene is TRBJ1-2, the V gene TRBV3-1, with TRBD1 as a possible D gene (6 bases). V was trimmed by 4 bases and J by 3 bases, leaving 15 bases between them. The CDR3 contains 15 residues. The germline V gene encodes CDR1 LGHDT and CDR2 YNNKEL (reference sequence). The CDR3 coding sequence is TGTGCCAGCAGCCGACTTCCAGGGGCCGACTATGGCTACACCTTC. Protein product: CASSRLPGADYGYTF.

The sample holds many counts of this clonotype. J is TRBJ1-1 and V is TRBV12-3 or TRBV12-4; D is perhaps TRBD1 (5 bases). The CDR3 consists of 15 residues. Trimming cost V 3 bases and J 6 bases, with 17 bases left between them. In DNA, the CDR3 is TGTGCCAGCAGTTTCGTGGCAGGGTGGGAGGCTGAAGCTTTCTTT. Translation gives CASSFVAGWEAEAFF.

This clonotype turned up a few times. The chain uses TRBV4-3 and TRBJ1-1; D not resolved. The CDR3 length is 16 residues. Trimming stripped 0 bases from V and 5 bases from J, with 16 bases between. Germline CDR1 reads LGHNA; CDR2 reads YSLEER. The CDR3 coding sequence is TGCGCCAGCAGCCAAGAAGGCAGGCTTCTGGGAACTGAAGCTTTCTTT. This gives the protein CASSQEGRLLGTEAFF.

This clonotype showed up just a few times. V is TRBV14 and J is TRBJ2-7, with 8 bases matching TRBD1. Germline V gene lookup returns CDR1 SGHDN and CDR2 FVKESK. V dropped 4 bases and J dropped 3; count of bases not matched to a gene: 5. The CDR3 loop spans 14 amino acids. The CDR3 spells CASSLDRGGYEQYF. The CDR3 DNA follows: TGTGCCAGCAGCCTCGACAGGGGAGGCTACGAGCAGTACTTC.

This sequence joins TRBV11-1 and TRBJ2-5, with D possibly TRBD1 on 6 matching bases. The germline CDR1 and CDR2 sequences are SGHAT and FQDESV (reference sequence). The CDR3 contains 14 residues. Trimming cost V 5 bases and J 1 base, with 11 bases left between them. CDR3 sequence: CASSPQDSQETQYF. In DNA, the CDR3 is TGTGCCAGCAGCCCCCAGGACAGCCAAGAGACCCAGTACTTC.

There are many counts of this clonotype. The genes are TRBV7-9 and TRBJ2-7, with D possibly matching TRBD2 (5 bases). The CDR3 consists of 13 residues. Germline-derived CDR1 and CDR2 are SEHNR and FQNEAQ (reference sequence). Trimming left V 5 bases short and J 1 base short, with 9 bases between. In DNA, the CDR3 is TGTGCCAGCAGCCCCCCGGGATCCTACGAGCAGTACGTC. It is translated as CASSPPGSYEQYV.

This clonotype was found many times. The chain recombines TRBV12-3 or TRBV12-4 with TRBJ2-7; TRBD2 is a possible D gene (5 bases). This CDR3 is 12 amino acids long. Trimming cost V 2 bases and J 4 bases, with 6 bases left between them. Here the CDR3 DNA reads TGTGCCAGCAGTTTATCGGGGTACGAGCAGTACGTC. Translated: CASSLSGYEQYV.

V usage is TRBV7-2 and J usage is TRBJ2-3, with 9 bases aligning to TRBD2. The ends lost 4 bases at V and 2 bases at J; junction bases unmatched: 10. From germline, CDR1 is SGHTA and CDR2 FQGNSA. This CDR3 contains 17 residues. CDR3 in amino acids: CASSSQAAGGPTDTQYF. CDR3 nucleotide sequence: TGTGCCAGCAGCTCGCAGGCAGCGGGGGGCCCCACAGATACGCAGTATTTT.

Only a few counts were recorded for this clonotype. This chain uses TRBV9 with TRBJ1-1; 7 bases are a match to TRBD1. This CDR3 has 17 amino acids. Germline CDR1 reads SGDLS; CDR2 reads YYNGEE. J lost 1 base, V lost 3 bases, and 12 bases had no gene match. This CDR3 is CASSEQGVPRENTEAFF. The CDR3 DNA is TGTGCCAGCAGCGAGCAGGGGGTACCCCGGGAGAACACTGAAGCTTTCTTT.

The chain employs TRBV19 and TRBJ2-7; 7 nucleotides agree with TRBD1. The CDR3 contains 13 residues. Germline V gene data show CDR1 as LNHDA and CDR2 as SQIVND (reference sequence). The ends lost 8 bases at V and 6 bases at J; junction bases unmatched: 10. CDR3 protein: CASATHRGSEQYF. The CDR3 DNA follows: TGTGCCAGTGCAACCCACAGGGGCTCCGAGCAGTACTTC.

The rearrangement links TRBV7-8 to TRBJ2-7; D not certain. V lost 6 bases to trimming and J lost 2 bases, with 14 bases between them. The germline V gene encodes CDR1 SGHVS and CDR2 FQNEAQ. The CDR3 runs 14 residues. CDR3 bases: TGTGCCAGCAGTCCCGCCACACCCACCTACGAGCAGTACGTC. Its translation is CASSPATPTYEQYV.

This clonotype was counted between two and nine times. The V call is TRBV20-1, the J call TRBJ2-1; tentative D call: TRBD2 (6 bases). The V end was cut by 3 bases, the J end by 6 bases, with 15 bases between. The CDR3 is made up of 14 amino acids. CDR1 is DFQATT and CDR2 is SNEGSKA in the germline V gene (reference sequence). The CDR3 region is CSARFGTYVNEQFF. The CDR3 nucleotides read TGCAGTGCTAGGTTCGGGACTTACGTCAATGAGCAGTTCTTC.

This clonotype has a handful of counts. The chain is built from TRBV12-3 or TRBV12-4 and TRBJ2-7; the match to TRBD1 covers 7 bases. Trimming took 5 bases from V and 3 from J; bases not matched to a gene: 1. The CDR3 contains 12 residues. The CDR3 coding sequence is TGTGCCAGCAGTGGGGACAGCTACGAGCAGTACGTC. Its translation: CASSGDSYEQYV.

The chain employs TRBV13 and TRBJ2-3, with D perhaps TRBD1 or TRBD2 (6 bases each). This CDR3 comprises 15 residues. The germline gives CDR1 PRHDT, CDR2 FYEKMQ (reference sequence). Between the trimmed V and J ends, which lost 7 bases and 4 bases, there was a span of 18 bases. CDR3 protein: CASTQEGGPPDTQYF. The CDR3, as DNA: TGTGCCAGCACCCAGGAGGGGGGCCCGCCAGATACGCAGTATTTT.

The chain has TRBV5-1 and TRBJ2-1; D not resolved. Germline-derived CDR1 and CDR2 are SGHRS and YFSETQ. This CDR3 is built from 15 residues. Trimming left V 2 bases short and J 2 bases short, with 11 bases between. The CDR3 reads CASSFAVLAYNEQFF. The CDR3 DNA is TGCGCCAGCAGCTTTGCGGTGTTGGCCTACAATGAGCAGTTCTTC. The complete variable domain, with remaining parts taken from reference TRBV5-1 and TRBJ2-1, reads KAGVTQTPRYLIKTRGQQVTLSCSPISGHRSVSWYQQTPGQGLQFLFEYFSETQRNKGNFPGRFSGRQFSNSRSEMNVSTLELGDSALYLCASSFAVLAYNEQFFGPGTRLTVL.

The chain has TRBV6-6 and TRBJ1-1; D ambiguous. V lost 8 bases and J 1 base, leaving 14 bases between the germline ends. In germline, CDR1 is MNHNY, CDR2 SVGAGI (reference sequence). The CDR3 is 14 amino acids. In DNA form, the CDR3 reads TGTGCCAGCCCCGCGGTTGGTCCGAACACTGAAGCTTTCTTT. This codes for CASPAVGPNTEAFF.

The table lists this clonotype with a count of one. The chain has TRBV7-3 and TRBJ2-3; tentatively, D is TRBD2 (5 bases). The germline V gene has CDR1 SGHTA and CDR2 FQGTGA. This CDR3 has 15 amino acids. V was trimmed by 5 bases and J by 4 bases, leaving 16 bases between them. In DNA, the CDR3 is TGTGCCAGCAGCCCCTTTTTGGCGCGGGCAGATACGCAGTATTTT. It specifies CASSPFLARADTQYF.

The V call is TRBV9, the J call TRBJ1-2; the D is unclear. Trimming stripped 1 base from V and 3 bases from J, with 19 bases between. The CDR3 runs 17 residues. Looked up from germline, CDR1 is SGDLS and CDR2 is YYNGEE. The CDR3 DNA reads TGTGCCAGCAGCGTAAGCCCGGACGAATCGGCGGACTATGGCTACACCTTC. As protein: CASSVSPDESADYGYTF.

The CDR3 sequence: CASSLDDRPLPQETQYF. DNA of the CDR3: TGTGCCAGCAGCTTAGACGATAGACCCCTTCCTCAAGAGACCCAGTACTTC. The V gene is TRBV7-2, the J gene TRBJ2-5; unclear D gene. Germline CDR1 and CDR2: SGHTA and FQGNSA. The CDR3 extends over 17 amino acids. V lost 1 base to trimming and J lost 2 bases, with 17 bases between them.

This rearrangement joins TRBV7-8 to TRBJ2-5, with a possible D match to TRBD1 (8 bases). The germline V gene encodes CDR1 SGHVS and CDR2 FQNEAQ. The V end was cut by 5 bases, the J end by 5 bases, with 21 bases between. The CDR3 contains 16 residues. CDR3 DNA: TGTGCCAGCAGCCCCGGGGGGCAGGGGGCACGGGAGACCCAGTACTTC. It yields the protein CASSPGGQGARETQYF.

This clonotype has more than one count but fewer than ten. The V and J genes are TRBV6-1 and TRBJ1-2; D is uncertain. The germline CDR1 and CDR2 sequences are MNHNS and SASEGT. Between the trimmed V and J ends, which lost 10 bases and 8 bases, there was a span of 17 bases. The CDR3 has 12 amino acids. For the CDR3, the DNA is TGTGCCATAAGTCGTGGCCCGGGGGGCTACACCTTC. The encoded protein is CAISRGPGGYTF.

The genes are TRBV4-3 and TRBJ2-1; D remains ambiguous. CDR1 and CDR2 from the germline V gene are LGHNA and YSLEER. This CDR3 has 14 amino acids. Trimming left V 4 bases short and J 2 bases short, with 9 bases between. The CDR3 DNA reads as TGCGCCAGCAGCCCCGGTGAAACCTACAATGAGCAGTTCTTC. Translation: CASSPGETYNEQFF.

This clonotype was found a few times. This chain links TRBV7-8 with TRBJ2-2; no clear D. The length of the CDR3 is 11 residues. V was clipped by 5 bases and J by 8 bases, with 6 bases between them. Germline V CDR1 and CDR2: SGHVS, FQNEAQ. This CDR3 reads CASSIRGELFF. The DNA for the CDR3 is TGTGCCAGCAGCATACGAGGGGAGCTGTTTTTT. Drawing the rest from reference TRBV7-8 and TRBJ2-2, the complete variable domain is GAGVSQSPRYKVAKRGQDVALRCDPISGHVSLFWYQQALGQGPEFLTYFQNEAQLDKSGLPSDRFFAERPEGSVSTLKIQRTQQEDSAVYLCASSIRGELFFGEGSRLTVL.